This T cell receptor (beta chain) was sequenced in a study of early T cells in non-severe SARS-CoV-2 infection. Study-wide context: Chains from this unsorted whole-blood bulk RNA could not be paired.

The V end was cut by 7 bases, the J end by 1 base, with 7 bases between. This CDR3 is built from 12 residues. Germline loops: CDR1 MDHEN, CDR2 SYDVKM. Broader study findings: There was a bias toward anti-spike CD8 responses in VDJdb matching, which missed private and CD4 specificities.

Tagging with unique molecular identifiers was applied to individual cDNA molecules. In TCRdb, the 5' RACE reads were re-called with MiXCR into one record per CDR3 protein. The sample contains about 75,000 distinct CDR3 sequences, 11% of which appear only once. A word on this clonotype: Its cognate antigen is unknown.

The chain recombines TRBV28 with TRBJ1-1; D gene ambiguous. The source of this sequence is an adult who was a healthcare worker with PCR-confirmed SARS-CoV-2 infection or an uninfected control (not recorded which). The material sequenced was whole blood, taken at baseline. The CDR3 loop reads CASKGPNTEAFF. CDR3 DNA sequence: TGTGCCAGCAAGGGTCCGAACACTGAAGCTTTCTTT.